A selection of T cell receptor beta chains follows, all from one sample in a study of cytomegalovirus exposure and HLA in healthy donors. Repertoires were generated with immunoSEQ multiplex PCR, while TCRdb's copy carries only in-frame clones and drops some. The table shows roughly 150,000 clones, with more than 85% occurring only once. The sample taken for sequencing was PBMCs. These receptors came from a man aged 18 to 29 in good health and CMV-seropositive. Each CDR3 is given with its conserved first and last residue.

v_call	cdr3_length	j_call	cdr3_aa
TRBV27	20	TRBJ2-3	CASSPFGELAGGPSTDTQYF
TRBV5-1	19	TRBJ2-7	CASSLVPIGTSGNSYEQYF
TRBV5-1	14	TRBJ1-3	CASSLAGYGNTIYF
TRBV30	15	TRBJ1-4	CAWSSPGTLLEKLFF
TRBV30	16	TRBJ2-7	CAWSVGAGALSYEQYF
TRBV2	14	TRBJ2-1	CASRVAGPWGEQFF
TRBV30	13	TRBJ1-2	CAWSVLRGSGYTF
TRBV5-6	13	TRBJ2-5	CASSGSGGETQYF
TRBV7-6	16	TRBJ2-2	CASSLRDSTLTGELFF
TRBV6-7	16	TRBJ2-2	CASSYPTQGCTGELFF
TRBV7-8	16	TRBJ1-6	CASSLDSTGLGSPLHF
TRBV14	12	TRBJ2-7	CASSQDHQGPRF
TRBV5-1	19	TRBJ1-1	CASSLGRAHGVTLNTEAFF
TRBV6-7	15	TRBJ1-2	CASSIGLQDPDGYTF
TRBV7-2	12	TRBJ2-1	CASSLTGEEQFF
TRBV5-1	14	TRBJ1-3	CASRSSTGGNTIYF
TRBV5-1	15	TRBJ2-1	CASSGDHAGQTEQFF
TRBV4-1	13	TRBJ2-7	CASSPTGSSEQYF
TRBV2	10	TRBJ2-3	CASRTYTQYF
TRBV5-1	17	TRBJ1-4	CASSLSPNAGRNEKLFF